The source of this T cell receptor (beta chain) is a study of identical twins. The CDR3 extends over 13 amino acids. Unmatched junction bases numbered 4, after V lost 6 bases and J lost 4 bases. Germline V gene lookup returns CDR1 MNHEY and CDR2 SVGEGT. This clonotype was counted once. Its target is unknown. General observations from the study: The degree of excess twin sharing was weaker in beta out-of-frame sequences. Cord blood beta clonotypes present at high abundance carried fewer insertions; no such pattern appeared in memory repertoires. In zero-insertion analyses, partial confounding could arise from invariant MAIT and iNKT cells. Out-of-frame TCR alpha sharing observed in monozygotic twins exceeded model estimates.

TCRdb re-called the 5' RACE reads through MiXCR, storing one row per CDR3 protein. The sample lists under 500,000 distinct CDR3 sequences; roughly an eighth were seen once. The sample was also linked to a second study, of yellow fever vaccine responses in identical twins.

The rearrangement uses TRBV6-2 or TRBV6-3 and TRBJ2-7; 9 bases line up with TRBD2. The specimen was CD4+ T cells sorted from blood. The sequence came from a woman between 18 and 29 years old in good health. The DNA of the CDR3 is TGTGCCAGCAGAGTCAGCGGGAGGTACGAGCAGTACTTC. Protein sequence: CASRVSGRYEQYF.